The present TCR beta chain was sequenced within a study of CD8+ T cells in alopecia areata. RNA was extracted and reverse transcribed into cDNA as the sequencing template. Repertoires were generated with immunoSEQ multiplex PCR, while TCRdb's copy carries only in-frame clones and drops some. The sample includes about 140,000 clones, roughly four fifths of them seen just once. Documented treatment: oral pan-JAK inhibitor, 5-10 mg twice daily. The CDR3 is 16 amino acids. In germline, CDR1 is MNHEY, CDR2 SVGAGI. The V end was cut by 6 bases, the J end by 7 bases, with 19 bases between. V usage is TRBV6-5 and J usage is TRBJ1-6, with D hard to call. The source is a human donor with alopecia areata. The source material was CD8+ T cells sorted from blood, sampled at week 4, from a patient treated with tofacitinib. CDR3: CASRYRPADLNSPLHF. CDR3 in DNA: TGTGCCAGCAGGTACCGTCCAGCGGACCTGAATTCACCCCTCCACTTT.